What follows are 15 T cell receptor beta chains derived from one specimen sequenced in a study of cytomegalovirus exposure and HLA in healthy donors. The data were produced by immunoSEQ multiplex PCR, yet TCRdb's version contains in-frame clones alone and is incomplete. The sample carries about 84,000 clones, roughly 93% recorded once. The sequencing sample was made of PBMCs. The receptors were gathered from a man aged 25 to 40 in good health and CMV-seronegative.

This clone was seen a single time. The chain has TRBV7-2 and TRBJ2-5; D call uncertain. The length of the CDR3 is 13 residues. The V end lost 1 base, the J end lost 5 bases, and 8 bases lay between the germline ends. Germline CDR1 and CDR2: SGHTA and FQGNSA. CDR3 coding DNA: TGTGCCAGCAGCTTAGGTTTCCGGGAGACCCAGTACTTC. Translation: CASSLGFRETQYF.

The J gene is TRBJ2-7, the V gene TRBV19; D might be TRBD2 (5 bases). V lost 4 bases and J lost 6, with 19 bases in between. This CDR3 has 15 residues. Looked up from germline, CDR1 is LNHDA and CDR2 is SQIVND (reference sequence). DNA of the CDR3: TGTGCCAGTAGTACGACCCGGGCCCACGGGGTCGAGCAGTACTTC. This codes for CASSTTRAHGVEQYF. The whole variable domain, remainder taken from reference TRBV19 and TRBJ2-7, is DGGITQSPKYLFRKEGQNVTLSCEQNLNHDAMYWYRQDPGQGLRLIYYSQIVNDFQKGDIAEGYSVSREKKESFPLTVTSAQKNPTAFYLCASSTTRAHGVEQYFGPGTRLTVT.

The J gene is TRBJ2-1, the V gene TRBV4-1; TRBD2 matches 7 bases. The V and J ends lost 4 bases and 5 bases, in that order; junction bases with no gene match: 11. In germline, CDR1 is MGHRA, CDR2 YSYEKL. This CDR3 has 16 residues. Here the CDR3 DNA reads TGCGCCAGCAGCCTGGGAGGGTACGGGGAGGACAATGAGCAGTTCTTC. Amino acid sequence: CASSLGGYGEDNEQFF.

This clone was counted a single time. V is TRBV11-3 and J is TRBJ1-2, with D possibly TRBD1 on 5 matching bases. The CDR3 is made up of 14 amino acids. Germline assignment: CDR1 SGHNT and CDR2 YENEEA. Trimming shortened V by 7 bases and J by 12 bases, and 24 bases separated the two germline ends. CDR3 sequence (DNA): TGTGCCAGCATGCCCCTTGGATTCAGGGCTTTGGACACCTTC. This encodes CASMPLGFRALDTF.

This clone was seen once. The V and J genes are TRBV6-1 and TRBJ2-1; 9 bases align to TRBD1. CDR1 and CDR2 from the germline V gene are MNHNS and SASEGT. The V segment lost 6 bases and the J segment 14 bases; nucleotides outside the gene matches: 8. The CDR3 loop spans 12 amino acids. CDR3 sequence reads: CASRRLQGAEFF. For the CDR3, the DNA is TGTGCCAGCAGACGGCTACAGGGGGCTGAGTTCTTC.

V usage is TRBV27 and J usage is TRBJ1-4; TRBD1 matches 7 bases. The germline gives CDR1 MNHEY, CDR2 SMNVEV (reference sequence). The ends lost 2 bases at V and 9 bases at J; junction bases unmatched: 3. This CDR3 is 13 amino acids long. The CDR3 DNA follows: TGTGCCAGCAGTTTAGACAGGGCGAAAAAACTGTTTTTT. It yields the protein CASSLDRAKKLFF.

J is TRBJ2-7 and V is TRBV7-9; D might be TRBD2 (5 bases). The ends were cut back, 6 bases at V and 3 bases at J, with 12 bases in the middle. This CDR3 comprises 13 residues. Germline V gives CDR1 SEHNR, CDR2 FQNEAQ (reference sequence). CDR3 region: CASSPTSSYEQYF. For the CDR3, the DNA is TGTGCCAGCAGTCCCACTAGTAGCTACGAGCAGTACTTC.

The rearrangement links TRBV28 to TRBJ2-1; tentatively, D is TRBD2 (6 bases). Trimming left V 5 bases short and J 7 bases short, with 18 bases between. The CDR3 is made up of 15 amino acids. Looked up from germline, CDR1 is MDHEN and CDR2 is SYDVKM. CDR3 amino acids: CASSQTGTSRNEQFF. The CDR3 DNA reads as TGTGCCAGCAGTCAAACCGGGACTTCGAGGAATGAGCAGTTCTTC.

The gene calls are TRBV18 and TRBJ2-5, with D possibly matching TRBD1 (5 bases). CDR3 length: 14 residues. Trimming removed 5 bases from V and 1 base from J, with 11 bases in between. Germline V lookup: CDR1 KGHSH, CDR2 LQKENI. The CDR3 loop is CASSTGDRQETQYF. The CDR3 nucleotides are TGTGCCAGCTCAACAGGCGACCGCCAAGAGACCCAGTACTTC.

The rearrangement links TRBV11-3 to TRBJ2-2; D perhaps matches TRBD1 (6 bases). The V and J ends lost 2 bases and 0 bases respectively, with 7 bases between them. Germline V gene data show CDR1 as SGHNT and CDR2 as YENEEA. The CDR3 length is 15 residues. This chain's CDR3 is CASSLSGANTGELFF. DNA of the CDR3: TGTGCCAGCAGCTTATCAGGGGCGAACACCGGGGAGCTGTTTTTT.

The DNA for the CDR3 is TGTGCCAGCAGCCAGGTCCTAGTCGATGAGCAGTTCTTC. Encoded protein: CASSQVLVDEQFF. The chain is built from TRBV4-2 and TRBJ2-1, with D hard to call. V shed 3 bases and J shed 8 bases, with 11 bases lying between them. The germline V gene has CDR1 LGHNA and CDR2 YNFKEQ. CDR3 size: 13 residues.

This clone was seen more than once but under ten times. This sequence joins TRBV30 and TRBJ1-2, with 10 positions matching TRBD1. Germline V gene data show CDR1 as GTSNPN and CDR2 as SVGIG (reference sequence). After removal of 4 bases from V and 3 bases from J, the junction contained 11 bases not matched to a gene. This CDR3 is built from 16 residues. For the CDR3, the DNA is TGTGCCTGGATCCTCCGGGACAGGGGAACTTACTATGGCTACACCTTC. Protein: CAWILRDRGTYYGYTF.

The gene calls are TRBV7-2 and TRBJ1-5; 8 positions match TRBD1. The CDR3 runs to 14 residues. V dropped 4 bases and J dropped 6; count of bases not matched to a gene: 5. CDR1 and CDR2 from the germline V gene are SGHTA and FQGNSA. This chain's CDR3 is CASSSTGVGQPQHF. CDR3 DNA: TGTGCCAGCAGCTCGACAGGGGTTGGTCAGCCCCAGCATTTT.

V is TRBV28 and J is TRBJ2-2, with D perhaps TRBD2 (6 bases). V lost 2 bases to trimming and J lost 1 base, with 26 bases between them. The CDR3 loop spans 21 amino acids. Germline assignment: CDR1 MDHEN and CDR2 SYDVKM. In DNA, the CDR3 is TGTGCCAGCAGTTTAACGCGGCTCGGCATGGGGCGGGGCGAGAACACCGGGGAGCTGTTTTTT. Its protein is CASSLTRLGMGRGENTGELFF.

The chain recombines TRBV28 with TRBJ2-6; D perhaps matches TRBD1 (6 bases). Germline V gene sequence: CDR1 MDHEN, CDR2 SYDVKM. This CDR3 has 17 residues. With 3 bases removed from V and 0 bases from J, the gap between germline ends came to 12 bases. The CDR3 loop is CASSLFGGSSGANVLTF. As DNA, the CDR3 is TGTGCCAGCAGTTTGTTTGGGGGCTCCTCTGGGGCCAACGTCCTGACTTTC.